This entry lists 18 T cell receptor beta chains sequenced from one sample in a study of spatial heterogeneity in lung cancer. TCRdb re-called the 5' RACE reads through MiXCR, storing one row per CDR3 protein. Of roughly 46,000 distinct CDR3 sequences listed, 10% to 15% are singletons. Documented time point: sample taken at primary tumor resection. Frozen PBMC, nontumor lung or tumor provided whole RNA, which was sequenced unsorted. Sequenced material: PBMCs, taken at surgery. The source of these receptors is a female donor with early-stage non-small cell lung cancer.

The sample holds a few counts of this clonotype. V is TRBV7-9 and J is TRBJ1-6; TRBD1 might be the D (6 bases). Looked up from germline, CDR1 is SEHNR and CDR2 is FQNEAQ (reference sequence). The CDR3 spans 14 residues. The germline V and J ends were trimmed by 5 bases and 6 bases, with 11 bases remaining between them. For the CDR3, the DNA is TGTGCCAGCAGCCCATCAGGGGCTAATTCACCCCTCCACTTT. Its translation is CASSPSGANSPLHF.

V usage is TRBV7-8 and J usage is TRBJ1-4, with D uncertain. Trimming stripped 6 bases from V and 15 bases from J, with 17 bases between. Germline V gene data show CDR1 as SGHVS and CDR2 as FQNEAQ. There are 12 residues in the CDR3. This CDR3 is CASRGTGLRVFF. The CDR3 DNA follows: TGTGCCAGCAGAGGAACGGGATTAAGGGTGTTTTTT.

This clonotype was counted between two and nine times. The gene calls are TRBV9 and TRBJ2-5; D possibly corresponds to TRBD2 (6 bases). V lost 0 bases and J 5 bases, leaving 8 bases between the germline ends. In germline, CDR1 is SGDLS, CDR2 YYNGEE. The CDR3 is 13 residues long. The CDR3 loop reads CASSVGGLETQYF. The CDR3 DNA reads TGTGCCAGCAGCGTAGGGGGACTCGAGACCCAGTACTTC.

This clonotype was detected many times. This chain connects TRBV5-5 to TRBJ2-3; TRBD2 aligns across 13 bases. With 5 bases clipped from V and 4 bases from J, the junction kept 1 base outside the gene matches. CDR3 length: 14 amino acids. Looked up from germline, CDR1 is SGHKS and CDR2 is YYEKEE (reference sequence). The CDR3, as DNA: TGTGCCAGCAGAACTAGCGGGGGGGCAGATACGCAGTATTTT. Translating gives CASRTSGGADTQYF.

This clonotype appeared once. The rearrangement joins TRBV19 to TRBJ1-5, with D tentatively TRBD1 (5 bases). CDR3 length: 12 amino acids. Germline V gene data show CDR1 as LNHDA and CDR2 as SQIVND (reference sequence). V was pared by 7 bases and J by 7 bases, with 11 bases between. The CDR3 region is CASTGVNQPQHF. Here the CDR3 DNA reads TGTGCCAGTACGGGGGTCAACCAGCCCCAGCATTTT.

This clonotype was seen a handful of times. The chain has TRBV7-9 and TRBJ1-2, with D possibly matching TRBD1 (5 bases). CDR3 length: 14 amino acids. V gave up 5 bases and J gave up 8 bases, with 18 bases separating them. From germline, CDR1 is SEHNR and CDR2 FQNEAQ (reference sequence). This chain's CDR3 is CASSTTDSPGGYTF. The CDR3 DNA is TGTGCCAGCAGCACGACAGACTCCCCTGGGGGCTACACCTTC. Full variable domain (outside the CDR3, taken from reference TRBV7-9 and TRBJ1-2): DTGVSQNPRHKITKRGQNVTFRCDPISEHNRLYWYRQTLGQGPEFLTYFQNEAQLEKSRLLSDRFSAERPKGSFSTLEIQRTEQGDSAMYLCASSTTDSPGGYTFGSGTRLTVV.

The rearrangement uses TRBV23-1 and TRBJ2-1; D gene ambiguous. TRBV23-1 is treated as an ORF (open reading frame) with a function not yet certain. The CDR3 length is 14 residues. V was shortened by 3 bases and J by 8 bases, with 14 bases between the two germline ends. This CDR3 reads CASSHPPTSDEQFF. The CDR3 region has the DNA TGCGCCAGCAGTCACCCCCCGACGTCCGATGAGCAGTTCTTC.

This clonotype was counted many times. The chain joins TRBV29-1 to TRBJ2-2, with 8 bases identical to TRBD1. V dropped 7 bases and J dropped 1; count of bases not matched to a gene: 8. The CDR3 length is 15 residues. Germline V gene lookup returns CDR1 SQVTM and CDR2 ANQGSEA. The CDR3 here is CSAKGTGLNTGELFF. The DNA of the CDR3 is TGCAGCGCGAAGGGGACAGGACTGAACACCGGGGAGCTGTTTTTT.

This clonotype was seen ten or more times. The V gene is TRBV28, the J gene TRBJ1-2, with no clear D. Trimming removed 1 base from V and 10 bases from J, with 13 bases in between. The length of the CDR3 is 13 residues. In germline, CDR1 is MDHEN, CDR2 SYDVKM. CDR3 nucleotides: TGTGCCAGCAGTTTATTCTCCCCTCCTGTCTACACCTTC. Its protein product is CASSLFSPPVYTF.

By share, this clonotype ranks as medium-sized. The genes are TRBV6-5 and TRBJ2-7; TRBD2 aligns across 7 bases. The CDR3 loop spans 15 amino acids. The V gene end was trimmed by 4 bases and the J gene end by 4 bases; junction bases not matched to a gene: 10. Germline lookup yields CDR1 MNHEY and CDR2 SVGAGI. The CDR3 region is CASSFGGEGNYEQYF. CDR3 DNA sequence: TGTGCCAGCAGTTTTGGGGGGGAGGGGAATTACGAGCAGTACTTC.

In its sample, this clonotype was seen a few times. The genes are TRBV30 and TRBJ1-5, with 8 bases identical to TRBD1. The CDR3 has 15 residues. V shed 2 bases, J shed 2 bases, and the junction held 5 bases outside the gene matches. The germline gives CDR1 GTSNPN, CDR2 SVGIG (reference sequence). CDR3 nucleotide sequence: TGTGCCTGGAGTCAGGGGGCGGGGGGCAATCAGCCCCAGCATTTT. It yields the protein CAWSQGAGGNQPQHF.

This chain links TRBV5-6 with TRBJ2-3; 11 bases are a match to TRBD2. V lost 4 bases to trimming and J lost 2 bases; unmatched junction nucleotides: 6. The germline V gene encodes CDR1 SGHDT and CDR2 YYEEEE. The CDR3 extends over 16 amino acids. The CDR3 region is CASSKGLAVSTDTQYF. The CDR3 coding sequence is TGTGCCAGCAGCAAGGGACTAGCGGTTTCCACAGATACGCAGTATTTT.

By share, this clonotype counts as medium-sized. The V gene is TRBV18, the J gene TRBJ1-5, with TRBD1 identical over 7 bases. V lost 3 bases, J lost 1 base, and 3 bases stayed unmatched. The germline CDR1 and CDR2 sequences are KGHSH and LQKENI. The CDR3 contains 15 residues. CDR3 loop: CASSPVQGSNQPQHF. The CDR3 region has the DNA TGTGCCAGCTCACCGGTACAGGGGAGCAATCAGCCCCAGCATTTT.

This clonotype was seen at least ten times. The chain has TRBV7-2 and TRBJ2-7; 8 nucleotides line up with TRBD2. Trimming cost V 5 bases and J 2 bases; bases outside gene matches: 8. The CDR3 sequence is 15 residues long. Germline lookup yields CDR1 SGHTA and CDR2 FQGNSA. The CDR3 DNA reads as TGTGCCAGCAGCCCCGCTATAGCGGGGCCCTACGAGCAGTACTTC. This sequence encodes CASSPAIAGPYEQYF.

This clonotype appeared a few times. The chain carries TRBV12-3 or TRBV12-4 and TRBJ2-3; possible D gene TRBD2, 6 bases. With 3 bases removed from V and 2 bases from J, the gap between germline ends came to 9 bases. The CDR3 consists of 14 residues. CDR3 loop: CASSFAGTTDTQYF. In DNA form, the CDR3 reads TGTGCCAGCAGTTTTGCGGGGACCACAGATACGCAGTATTTT.

This clonotype was detected a few times. This rearrangement joins TRBV7-8 to TRBJ2-5, with D maybe TRBD1 (5 bases). The CDR3 loop spans 14 amino acids. Germline CDR1 SGHVS, CDR2 FQNEAQ. Trimming left V 5 bases short and J 0 bases short, with 10 bases between. The CDR3 DNA follows: TGTGCCAGCAGCCGGTACAGGTACCAAGAGACCCAGTACTTC. Protein sequence: CASSRYRYQETQYF.

The chain links TRBV4-2 to TRBJ1-2; 9 bases are shared with TRBD1. This CDR3 spans 14 amino acids. Germline V gives CDR1 LGHNA, CDR2 YNFKEQ. Trimming took 0 bases from V and 7 from J; bases not matched to a gene: 3. The CDR3 sequence: CASSQETQGAGYTF. Written as DNA, the CDR3 is TGTGCCAGCAGCCAAGAGACACAGGGGGCTGGCTACACCTTC.

This clonotype was seen repeatedly, ten times or more. The V and J genes are TRBV4-2 and TRBJ1-4, with no clear D. Germline V gives CDR1 LGHNA, CDR2 YNFKEQ. The CDR3 contains 15 residues. V shed 1 base and J shed 4 bases, with 10 bases lying between them. Here the CDR3 reads CASSQAFQDNEKLFF. CDR3 in DNA: TGTGCCAGCAGCCAAGCTTTTCAGGATAATGAAAAACTGTTTTTT.